The source of this T cell receptor (beta chain) is a study of T-cell reconstitution after alpha-beta-depleted transplantation in children. This clonotype has at least ten counts. The CDR3 covers 14 residues. V trimming: 4 bases; J trimming: 6 bases; junction bases outside the gene matches: 4. CDR1 SGHTA and CDR2 FQGNSA come from the germline V gene. Unique molecular identifiers were built into the TCRbeta library. Each CDR3 protein gets one entry after TCRdb re-called the PCR reads with MiXCR. The top ten hold 4% of the sample, which has about 600,000 distinct CDR3 sequences, roughly a tenth seen once.

The material sequenced was PBMCs from the stem cell graft donor, taken from the stem cell graft. The receptor was isolated from a human donor who donated a stem cell graft to a child with acute myeloid leukemia. The V call is TRBV7-2, the J call TRBJ2-2; 8 nucleotides line up with TRBD2. CDR3 DNA: TGTGCCAGCAGCTGGGGACTAGAAGCCGGGGAGCTGTTTTTT. Translated, it gives CASSWGLEAGELFF. The entire variable domain, with the rest obtained from reference TRBV7-2 and TRBJ2-2, is as follows: GAGVSQSPSNKVTEKGKDVELRCDPISGHTALYWYRQSLGQGLEFLIYFQGNSAPDKSGLPSDRFSAERTGGSVSTLTIQRTQQEDSAVYLCASSWGLEAGELFFGEGSRLTVL.